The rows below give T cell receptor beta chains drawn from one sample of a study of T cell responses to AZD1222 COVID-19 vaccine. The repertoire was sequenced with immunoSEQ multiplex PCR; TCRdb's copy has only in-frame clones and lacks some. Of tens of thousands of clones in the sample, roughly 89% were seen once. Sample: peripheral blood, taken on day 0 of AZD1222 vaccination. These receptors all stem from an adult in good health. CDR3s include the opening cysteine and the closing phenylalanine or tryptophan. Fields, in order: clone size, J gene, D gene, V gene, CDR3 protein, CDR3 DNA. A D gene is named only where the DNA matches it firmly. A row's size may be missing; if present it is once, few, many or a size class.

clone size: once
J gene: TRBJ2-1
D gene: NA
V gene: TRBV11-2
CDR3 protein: CASSFKTTRDGDEQFF
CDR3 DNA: TGTGCCAGCAGCTTCAAGACAACTAGGGATGGGGATGAGCAGTTCTTC

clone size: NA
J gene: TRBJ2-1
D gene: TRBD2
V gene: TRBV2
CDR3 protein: CASSAVGLANEQFF
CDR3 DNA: TGTGCCAGCAGTGCTGTCGGACTAGCAAATGAGCAGTTCTTC

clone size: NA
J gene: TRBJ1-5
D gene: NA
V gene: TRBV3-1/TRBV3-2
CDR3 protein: CASSPRGRDGQPQHF
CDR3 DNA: TGTGCCAGCAGCCCCCGGGGCAGGGATGGACAGCCCCAGCATTTT

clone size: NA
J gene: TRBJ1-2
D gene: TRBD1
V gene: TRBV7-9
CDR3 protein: CASSLGTGDYTF
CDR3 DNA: TGTGCCAGCAGCCTAGGGACAGGGGACTACACCTTC

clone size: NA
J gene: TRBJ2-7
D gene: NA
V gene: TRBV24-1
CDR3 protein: CATSEGTDYEQYF
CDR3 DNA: TGTGCCACCAGTGAGGGGACTGATTACGAGCAGTACTTC

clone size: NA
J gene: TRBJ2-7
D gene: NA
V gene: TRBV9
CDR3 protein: CASSVGLGEQYF
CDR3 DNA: TGTGCCAGCAGCGTAGGACTGGGAGAGCAGTACTTC

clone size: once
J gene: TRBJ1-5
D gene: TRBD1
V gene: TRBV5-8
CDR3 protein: CASLRPRTGAKWPQHF
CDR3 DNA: TGTGCCAGCCTAAGACCACGGACAGGGGCGAAGTGGCCCCAGCATTTT

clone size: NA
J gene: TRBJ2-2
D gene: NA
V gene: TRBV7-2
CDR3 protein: CASSLGDFYTGELFF
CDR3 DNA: TGTGCCAGCAGCTTAGGAGATTTCTACACCGGGGAGCTGTTTTTT

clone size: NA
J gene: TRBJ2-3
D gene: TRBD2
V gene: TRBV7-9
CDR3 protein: CASSFGLAGGTDTQYF
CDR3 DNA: TGTGCCAGCAGCTTCGGACTAGCGGGGGGCACAGATACGCAGTATTTT

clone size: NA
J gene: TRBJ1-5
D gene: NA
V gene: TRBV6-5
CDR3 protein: CASSPRGYNQPQHF
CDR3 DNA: TGTGCCAGCAGCCCGCGAGGCTACAATCAGCCCCAGCATTTT

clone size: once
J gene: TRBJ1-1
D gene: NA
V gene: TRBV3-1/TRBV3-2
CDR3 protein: CASSPPEGNTEAFF
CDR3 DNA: TGTGCCAGCAGCCCCCCGGAGGGGAACACTGAAGCTTTCTTT

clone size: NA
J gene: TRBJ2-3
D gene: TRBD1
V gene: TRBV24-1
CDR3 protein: CATSPGQGTDTQYF
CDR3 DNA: TGTGCCACCAGCCCGGGACAGGGCACAGATACGCAGTATTTT

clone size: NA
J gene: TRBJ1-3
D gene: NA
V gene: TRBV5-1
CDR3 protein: CASSLVPYTVGAANTIYF
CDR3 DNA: TGCGCCAGCAGCTTGGTCCCCTATACAGTTGGGGCTGCGAACACCATATATTTT

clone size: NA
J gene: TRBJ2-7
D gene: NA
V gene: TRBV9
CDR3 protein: CASSAGDTYEQYF
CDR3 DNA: TGTGCCAGCAGCGCCGGGGACACCTACGAGCAGTACTTC

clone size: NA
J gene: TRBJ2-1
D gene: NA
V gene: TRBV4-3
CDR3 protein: CASSPLLGGGDEQFF
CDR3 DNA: TGCGCCAGCAGCCCACTCCTAGGGGGCGGGGATGAGCAGTTCTTC

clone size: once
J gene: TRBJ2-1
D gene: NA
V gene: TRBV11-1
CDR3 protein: CASTFDPGFSEQFF
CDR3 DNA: TGTGCCAGCACTTTTGATCCAGGCTTCAGTGAGCAGTTCTTC

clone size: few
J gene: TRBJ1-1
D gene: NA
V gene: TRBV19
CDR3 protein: CASSIDGALVEAFF
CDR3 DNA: TGTGCCAGTAGTATAGATGGCGCGTTGGTCGAAGCTTTCTTT

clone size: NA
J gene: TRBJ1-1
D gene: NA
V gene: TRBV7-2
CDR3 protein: CASSLFSIDTMNTEAFF
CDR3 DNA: TGTGCCAGCAGCTTATTCAGTATTGATACCATGAACACTGAAGCTTTCTTT

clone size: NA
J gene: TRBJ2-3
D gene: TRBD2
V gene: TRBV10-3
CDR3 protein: CAIRGLAGSTDTQYF
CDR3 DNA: TGTGCCATCAGGGGACTAGCGGGGTCCACAGATACGCAGTATTTT

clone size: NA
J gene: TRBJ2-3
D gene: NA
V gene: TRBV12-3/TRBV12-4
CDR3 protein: CASRRTVDTQYF
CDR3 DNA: TGTGCCAGCAGGAGGACTGTAGATACGCAGTATTTT

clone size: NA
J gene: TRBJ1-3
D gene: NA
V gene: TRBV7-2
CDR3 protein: CASSPLTGPSSGNTIYF
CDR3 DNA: TGTGCCAGCAGCCCGTTAACGGGACCGAGCTCTGGAAACACCATATATTTT

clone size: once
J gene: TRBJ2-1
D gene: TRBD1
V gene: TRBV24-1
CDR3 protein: CATSETGYGNEQFF
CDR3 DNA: TGTGCCACCAGTGAGACAGGGTATGGGAATGAGCAGTTCTTC

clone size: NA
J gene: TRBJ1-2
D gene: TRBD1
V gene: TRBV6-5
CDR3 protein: CASSYAGTVVGYTF
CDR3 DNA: TGTGCCAGCAGTTACGCCGGGACAGTAGTCGGCTACACCTTC

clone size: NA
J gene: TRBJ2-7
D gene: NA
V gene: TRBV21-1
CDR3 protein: CASGARGGYEQYF
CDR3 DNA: TGTGCCAGCGGAGCGCGGGGGGGCTACGAGCAGTACTTC